This T cell receptor beta chain is drawn from a study of OX40 agonist ivuxolimab in advanced cancers. Across the whole study: The patients got ivuxolimab, which is an agonistic anti-OX40 (CD134) antibody. Mean age about 60 years, range about 23 to 85; around 80% male. Under the entry rules, prior anti-PD-1, anti-PD-L1 or anti-CTLA-4 therapy was allowed, and less than 50% had some. Study-wide results and limits: Determination of antigen specificity was not performed for the expanded peripheral T cells.

Germline V CDR1 and CDR2: MDHEN, SYDVKM. The CDR3 is 14 residues long. V was shortened by 3 bases and J by 10 bases, with 13 bases between the two germline ends. Using immunoSEQ multiplex PCR, the repertoire was profiled, and TCRdb retains in-frame clones only, with some absent. The sample includes about 22,000 clones, 84% seen only once; the top ten take 25% to 35%. As to this clone: What it binds is not known.

The source of this sequence is an adult with an advanced solid tumor such as melanoma, head and neck, liver or kidney cancer. The source was CD4+ or CD8+ T cells sorted from blood, collected in a trial of the OX40 agonist ivuxolimab. The J gene is TRBJ1-6, the V gene TRBV28, with D tentatively TRBD1 (5 bases). The CDR3 DNA sequence: TGTGCCAGCAGTTTCCCCGGCGGGGACTCACCCCTCCACTTT. As protein: CASSFPGGDSPLHF.